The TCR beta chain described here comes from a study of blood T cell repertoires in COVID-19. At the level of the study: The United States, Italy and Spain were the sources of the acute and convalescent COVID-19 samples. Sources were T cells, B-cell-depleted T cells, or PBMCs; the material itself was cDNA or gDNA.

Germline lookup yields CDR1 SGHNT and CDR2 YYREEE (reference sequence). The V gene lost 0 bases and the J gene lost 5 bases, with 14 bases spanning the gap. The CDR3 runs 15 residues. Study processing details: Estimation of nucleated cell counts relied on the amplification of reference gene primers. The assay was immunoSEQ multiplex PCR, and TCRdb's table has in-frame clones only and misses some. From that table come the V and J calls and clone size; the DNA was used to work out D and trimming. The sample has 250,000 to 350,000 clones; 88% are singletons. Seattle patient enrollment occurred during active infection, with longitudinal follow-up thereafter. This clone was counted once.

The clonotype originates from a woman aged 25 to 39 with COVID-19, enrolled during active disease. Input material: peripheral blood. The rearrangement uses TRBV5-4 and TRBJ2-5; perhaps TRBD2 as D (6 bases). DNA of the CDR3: TGTGCCAGCAGCTTGGTGGGGGGAGTCTTGGAGACCCAGTACTTC. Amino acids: CASSLVGGVLETQYF.